Described below is a single TCR beta chain sequence and its context. Its specificity is unknown. Unique molecular identifiers were incorporated during preparation of the TCRbeta library. TCRdb reanalysed the PCR reads using MiXCR and keeps one entry per CDR3 protein. Of approximately 520,000 distinct CDR3 sequences detected, roughly an eighth appear once; the ten largest clones hold 13% to 15%. The germline V and J ends were trimmed by 4 bases and 5 bases, with 9 bases remaining between them. Germline CDR1 reads MDHEN; CDR2 reads SYDVKM. The CDR3 contains 14 residues. The data derive from a study of T-cell reconstitution after alpha-beta-depleted transplantation in children. Overall study results and limits: At one year after transplant, newly produced T cells mostly accounted for T-cell counts and diversity.

The receptor's source is a female patient aged 2-10 years who had a stem cell transplant for aplastic anemia, so the T cells may come from the graft donor. The chain is built from TRBV28 and TRBJ1-6; the D is unclear. This material consisted of PBMCs, mostly from graft donor cells, taken 180 days after TCRalphabeta/CD19-depleted stem cell transplant. CDR3 protein: CASSSQANNSPLHF. CDR3 in DNA: TGTGCCAGCAGTTCTCAGGCTAATAATTCACCCCTCCACTTT.